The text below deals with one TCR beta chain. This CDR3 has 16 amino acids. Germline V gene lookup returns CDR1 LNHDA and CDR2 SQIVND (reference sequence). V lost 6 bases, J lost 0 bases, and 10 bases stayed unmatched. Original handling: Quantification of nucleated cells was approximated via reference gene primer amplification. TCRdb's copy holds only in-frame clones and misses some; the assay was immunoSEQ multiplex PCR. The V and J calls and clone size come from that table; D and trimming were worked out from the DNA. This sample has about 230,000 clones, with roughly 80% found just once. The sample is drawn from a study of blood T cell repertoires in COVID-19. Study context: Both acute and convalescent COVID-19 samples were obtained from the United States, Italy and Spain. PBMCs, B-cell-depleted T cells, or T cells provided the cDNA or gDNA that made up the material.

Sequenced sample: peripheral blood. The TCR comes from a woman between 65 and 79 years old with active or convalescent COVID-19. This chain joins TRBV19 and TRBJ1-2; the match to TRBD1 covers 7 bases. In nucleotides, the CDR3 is TGTGCCAGTAGCTCTCACTTGACAGGGACTAACTATGGCTACACCTTC. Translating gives CASSSHLTGTNYGYTF.